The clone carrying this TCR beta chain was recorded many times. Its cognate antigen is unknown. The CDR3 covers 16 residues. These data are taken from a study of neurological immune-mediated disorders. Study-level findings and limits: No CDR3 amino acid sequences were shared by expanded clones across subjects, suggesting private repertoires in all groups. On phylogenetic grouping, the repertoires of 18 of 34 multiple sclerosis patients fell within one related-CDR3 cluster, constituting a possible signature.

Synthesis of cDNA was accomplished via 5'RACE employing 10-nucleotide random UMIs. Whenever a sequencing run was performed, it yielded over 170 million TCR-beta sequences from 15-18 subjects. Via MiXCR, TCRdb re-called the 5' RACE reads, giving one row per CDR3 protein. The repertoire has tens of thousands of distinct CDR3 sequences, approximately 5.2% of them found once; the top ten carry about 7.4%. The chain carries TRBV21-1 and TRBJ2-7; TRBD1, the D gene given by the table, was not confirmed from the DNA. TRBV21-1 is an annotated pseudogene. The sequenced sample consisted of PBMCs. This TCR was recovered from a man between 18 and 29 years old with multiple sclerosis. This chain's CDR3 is CASSNLTGQGGSEQYF. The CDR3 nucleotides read TGTGCCAGCAGCAATTTGACGGGACAGGGCGGATCCGAGCAGTACTTC.